These 8 T cell receptor beta chains were sequenced from one sample in a study of blood T cell repertoires in COVID-19. Sequencing was performed with immunoSEQ multiplex PCR; in TCRdb, only in-frame clones are kept and a portion is missing. The sample consists of approximately 150,000 clones, under 90% of them appearing once. Source material: peripheral blood. Every receptor here comes from a human donor in a cohort sampled during active COVID-19.

As regards this clone: At one of its ends the junction is not consistent with the germline gene, which may arise from a read error. The same CDR3 can be traced to other DNA sequences in this sample. This chain links TRBV9 with TRBJ2-3; unclear D gene. The CDR3 is made up of 14 amino acids. Germline-derived CDR1 and CDR2 are SGDLS and YYNGEE. CDR3 sequence (DNA): TGTGCCAGCAGCGTAGGGGCGCGCACGGATACGCAGTATTTT. This sequence encodes CASSVGARTDTQYF.

The V gene is TRBV4-3, the J gene TRBJ2-2; possibly TRBD1 for D (6 bases). Germline lookup yields CDR1 LGHNA and CDR2 YSLEER. This CDR3 region has 17 residues. V was shortened by 2 bases and J by 3 bases, with 16 bases between the two germline ends. In nucleotides, the CDR3 is TGCGCCAGCAGCCAATCTACAGGGCCGGTCTACACCGGGGAGCTGTTTTTT. Protein product: CASSQSTGPVYTGELFF.

The chain employs TRBV5-1 and TRBJ1-1; TRBD1 aligns across 11 bases. Germline V gives CDR1 SGHRS, CDR2 YFSETQ. This CDR3 is 13 amino acids long. Trimming took 3 bases from V and 10 from J; bases not matched to a gene: 5. The CDR3 DNA follows: TGCGCCAGCAGCTCGGGACAGGGGGTTGCAGCTTTCTTT. Translation gives CASSSGQGVAAFF.

The V call is TRBV7-2, the J call TRBJ2-3; D uncertain. The CDR3 totals 14 residues. V dropped 4 bases and J dropped 8 bases, with 16 bases sitting between them. In germline, CDR1 is SGHTA, CDR2 FQGNSA. DNA of the CDR3: TGTGCCAGCAGCTCTGGGCTCCCCCCCGGTACGCAGTATTTT. Amino acids: CASSSGLPPGTQYF.

The chain uses TRBV15 and TRBJ1-2; D not resolved. The germline CDR1 and CDR2 sequences are LNHNV and YYDKDF (reference sequence). V lost 0 bases and J lost 5, with 10 bases in between. The CDR3 runs to 14 residues. In DNA, the CDR3 is TGTGCCACCAGCAGAGATGAGTACCTGTATGGCTACACCTTC. This encodes CATSRDEYLYGYTF.

A single count supports this clone. This chain connects TRBV7-8 to TRBJ2-7; 12 nucleotides match TRBD2. Germline CDR1 is SGHVS and CDR2 is FQNEAQ. With 2 bases clipped from V and 7 bases from J, the junction kept 6 bases outside the gene matches. This CDR3 has 15 residues. This CDR3 is CASSLPGLAGSEQYF. The CDR3 DNA reads as TGTGCCAGCAGCTTACCGGGACTAGCGGGCAGTGAGCAGTACTTC.

In nucleotides, the CDR3 is TGTGCCAGTAGTCCCTCGGCGGGGATTAATGAAAAACTGTTTTTT. Translation: CASSPSAGINEKLFF. The chain carries TRBV19 and TRBJ1-4, with D uncertain. V was pared by 5 bases and J by 4 bases, with 14 bases between. The germline CDR1 and CDR2 sequences are LNHDA and SQIVND (reference sequence). The CDR3 contains 15 residues.

This chain uses TRBV28 with TRBJ2-7; D is unresolved. The ends were cut back, 2 bases at V and 2 bases at J, with 13 bases in the middle. Germline loops: CDR1 MDHEN, CDR2 SYDVKM. This CDR3 has 15 residues. For the CDR3, the DNA is TGTGCCAGCAGTTTAATGGCGCGGTCGACCTACGAGCAGTACTTC. Protein sequence: CASSLMARSTYEQYF. Drawing the rest from reference TRBV28 and TRBJ2-7, the complete variable domain is DVKVTQSSRYLVKRTGEKVFLECVQDMDHENMFWYRQDPGLGLRLIYFSYDVKMKEKGDIPEGYSVSREKKERFSLILESASTNQTSMYLCASSLMARSTYEQYFGPGTRLTVT.